Listed below are T cell receptor beta chains from one sample, sequenced in a study of post-analysis software for immune sequencing data. Each CDR3 protein is one row after TCRdb ran MiXCR on the PCR reads. The data contain roughly 870,000 distinct CDR3 sequences, about 53% of them seen just once; the ten biggest clones take up 4.6%. Source material: blood. The receptors here all came from a girl aged 10 to 17 with multiple sclerosis. CDR3s include the opening cysteine and the closing phenylalanine or tryptophan. A D gene is named only where the DNA matches it firmly. Size is stated for part of the rows, as once, few or many counts, or as a class when the clone is expanded.

>NA|NA|TRBV6-2/TRBV6-3|TRBJ2-7
CASSPGWRDSYEQYF
TGTGCCAGCAGCCCCGGTTGGCGGGACTCCTACGAGCAGTACTTC
>TRBD1|NA|TRBV9|TRBJ2-7
CASSVGSPNRGKTYEQYF
TGTGCCAGCAGCGTAGGGTCCCCAAACAGGGGCAAGACCTACGAGCAGTACTTC
>TRBD2|once|TRBV5-1|TRBJ2-1
CASSFIPGTSGYNEQFF
TGCGCCAGCAGCTTTATACCGGGGACTAGCGGTTACAATGAGCAGTTCTTC
>NA|few|TRBV27|TRBJ2-7
CASGATQGEQYF
TGTGCCTCCGGGGCTACGCAGGGGGAGCAGTACTTC
>NA|NA|TRBV7-8|TRBJ1-2
CASSLTAAGGYTF
TGTGCCAGCAGCTTGACGGCCGCGGGAGGCTACACCTTC
>NA|NA|TRBV12-3/TRBV12-4|TRBJ2-5
CASSRPGVQETQYF
TGTGCCAGCAGCCGACCGGGAGTACAAGAGACCCAGTACTTC
>NA|NA|TRBV20-1|TRBJ1-6
CSAPPITGFNSPLHF
TGCAGTGCTCCGCCAATAACAGGGTTCAATTCACCCCTCCACTTT
>NA|few|TRBV7-9|TRBJ2-1
CASSQRVAETNEQFF
TGTGCCAGCAGCCAGAGGGTAGCGGAGACGAATGAGCAGTTCTTC
>TRBD2|NA|TRBV18|TRBJ2-3
CASSPRGRAPDTQYF
TGTGCCAGCTCACCACGCGGGAGGGCCCCTGATACGCAGTATTTT
>NA|few|TRBV7-9|TRBJ2-7
CASSLIEGGEQYF
TGTGCCAGCAGCTTAATCGAGGGGGGAGAGCAGTACTTC
>TRBD2|NA|TRBV15|TRBJ2-1
CATSSVLAGGNEQFF
TGTGCCACCAGCAGCGTGCTAGCGGGGGGTAATGAGCAGTTCTTC
>TRBD1|NA|TRBV11-1|TRBJ2-4
CASSLGQTKAKNIQYF
TGTGCCAGCAGCTTGGGACAGACGAAAGCCAAAAACATTCAGTACTTC
>TRBD2|NA|TRBV20-1|TRBJ2-3
CSARVGAGADTQYF
TGCAGTGCTAGAGTAGGGGCGGGAGCAGATACGCAGTATTTT
>TRBD2|few|TRBV29-1|TRBJ2-5
CSVAIPGLLLPGSEQYF
TGCAGCGTCGCAATACCGGGACTACTACTACCGGGGAGTGAGCAGTACTTC
>NA|NA|TRBV5-1|TRBJ2-7
CASSLPGTVSYEQYF
TGCGCCAGCAGCTTACCCGGGACCGTATCCTACGAGCAGTACTTC
>TRBD2|NA|TRBV29-1|TRBJ2-1
CSVETLLAGIHNEQFF
TGCAGCGTCGAAACCCTACTAGCGGGGATACACAATGAGCAGTTCTTC
>TRBD1|NA|TRBV7-2|TRBJ1-2
CASSPKGQGAHGYTF
TGTGCCAGCAGCCCTAAGGGACAGGGGGCGCATGGCTACACCTTC
>NA|NA|TRBV5-1|TRBJ2-1
CASSYPGEIYNEQFF
TGCGCCAGCAGCTACCCGGGGGAGATATATAATGAGCAGTTCTTC
>NA|NA|TRBV7-6|TRBJ2-7
CASSLDLPVPGNNYEQYF
TGTGCCAGCAGCTTAGACCTCCCCGTTCCCGGGAATAACTACGAGCAGTACTTC
>NA|NA|TRBV25-1|TRBJ2-1
CASSDQRGIYNEQFF
TGTGCCAGCAGCGATCAACGCGGCATATACAATGAGCAGTTCTTC
>NA|NA|TRBV20-1|TRBJ2-2
CSAGFTSGPNTGELFF
TGCAGTGCCGGCTTTACGAGCGGGCCCAACACCGGGGAGCTGTTTTTT
>NA|NA|TRBV29-1|TRBJ1-2
CSVESGDGYTF
TGCAGCGTTGAATCTGGGGACGGCTACACCTTC
>NA|NA|TRBV5-5|TRBJ1-5
CASSLGQLNQPQHF
TGTGCCAGCAGCTTAGGCCAGCTCAATCAGCCCCAGCATTTT
>NA|few|TRBV29-1|TRBJ2-3
CSVVEGTTKDTQYF
TGCAGCGTTGTCGAAGGGACGACTAAAGATACGCAGTATTTT
>NA|NA|TRBV4-1|TRBJ2-3
CASSQVRLTDTQYF
TGCGCCAGCAGCCAAGTTCGGCTGACAGATACGCAGTATTTT
>NA|NA|TRBV6-8|TRBJ1-2
CASSYSSTAVGDGYTF
TGTGCCAGCAGTTACTCGAGTACCGCTGTTGGGGATGGCTACACCTTC
>NA|once|TRBV20-1|TRBJ2-1
CSARDPRWLADEQFF
TGCAGTGCTAGAGATCCCCGGTGGCTAGCCGATGAGCAGTTCTTC
>TRBD2|NA|TRBV20-1|TRBJ2-5
CSADPGLMEETQYF
TGCAGTGCTGACCCGGGACTAATGGAAGAGACCCAGTACTTC
>TRBD2|NA|TRBV5-1|TRBJ2-7
CASSPSGEGYEQYF
TGCGCCAGCAGCCCCAGCGGGGAGGGGTACGAGCAGTACTTC
>TRBD1|NA|TRBV5-1|TRBJ2-6
CASSLARGWANVLTF
TGCGCCAGCAGCTTGGCCAGGGGGTGGGCCAACGTCCTGACTTTC